This T cell receptor beta chain derives from a study of shared clonotypes between healthy human individuals. Findings and limits, study-wide: Expectations were that clonotype sharing among donors would be affected by sequencing depth.

In the case of this clone: Its antigen is unknown.

The CDR3 is made up of 13 amino acids. CDR1 is SGHVS, CDR2 FQNEAQ, per germline. The V and J ends lost 4 bases and 7 bases respectively, with 14 bases between them. Original processing notes: ImmunoSEQ output lacked quality scores and full-length reads, limiting matched filtering. The protocol was immunoSEQ multiplex PCR, while the TCRdb copy is restricted to in-frame clones and leaves out a portion. V and J calls and clone size follow that table, whereas D and trimming were derived from the DNA. The sample includes about 530,000 clones, about three quarters of them seen just once. Material: PBMCs. This sequence originates from a middle-aged woman in good health. Some clones in this sample may be carry-over from other donors' samples. The rearrangement uses TRBV7-8 and TRBJ2-7, with D perhaps TRBD2 (5 bases). The CDR3 DNA follows: TGTGCCAGCAGCTCTAGCCGGATAGGGGAGCAGTACTTC. It yields the protein CASSSSRIGEQYF.